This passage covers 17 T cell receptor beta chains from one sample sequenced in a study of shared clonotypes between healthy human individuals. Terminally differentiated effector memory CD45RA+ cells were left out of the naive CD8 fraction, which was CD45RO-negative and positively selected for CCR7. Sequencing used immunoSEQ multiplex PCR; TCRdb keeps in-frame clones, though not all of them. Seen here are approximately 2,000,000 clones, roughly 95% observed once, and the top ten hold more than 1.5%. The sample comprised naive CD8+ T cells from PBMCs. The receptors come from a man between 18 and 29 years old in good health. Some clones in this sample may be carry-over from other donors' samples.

CDR3 bases: TGTGCCAGCAGCCCGGGGGGGATCCTCTACGAGCAGTACTTC. Translated: CASSPGGILYEQYF. This chain connects TRBV9 to TRBJ2-7; 8 bases match TRBD2. Germline trimming cut 4 bases from V and 3 bases from J; bases unmatched to any gene: 6. The CDR3 is 14 amino acids. Per the germline V gene, CDR1 is SGDLS and CDR2 is YYNGEE.

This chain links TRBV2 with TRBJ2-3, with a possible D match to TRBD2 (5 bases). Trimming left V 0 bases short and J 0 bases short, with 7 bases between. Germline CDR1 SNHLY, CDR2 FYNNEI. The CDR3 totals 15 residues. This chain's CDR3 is CASSEARTSTDTQYF. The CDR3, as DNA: TGTGCCAGCAGTGAAGCGCGGACTAGCACAGATACGCAGTATTTT.

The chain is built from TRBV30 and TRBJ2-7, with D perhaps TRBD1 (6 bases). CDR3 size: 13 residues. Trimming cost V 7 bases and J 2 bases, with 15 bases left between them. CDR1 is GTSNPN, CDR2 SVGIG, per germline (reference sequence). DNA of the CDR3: TGTGCCTCCGCAGGGGTGAACCCCTACGAGCAGTACTTC. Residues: CASAGVNPYEQYF.

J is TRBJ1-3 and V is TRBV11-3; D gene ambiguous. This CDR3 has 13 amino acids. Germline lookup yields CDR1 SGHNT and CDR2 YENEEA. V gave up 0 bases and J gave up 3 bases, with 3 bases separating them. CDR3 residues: CASSLDDGNTIYF. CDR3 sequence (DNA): TGTGCCAGCAGCTTAGATGATGGAAACACCATATATTTT.

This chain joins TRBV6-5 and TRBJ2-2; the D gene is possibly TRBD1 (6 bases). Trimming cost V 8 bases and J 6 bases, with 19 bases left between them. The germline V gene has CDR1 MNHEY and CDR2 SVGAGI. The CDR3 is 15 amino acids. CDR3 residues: CASRAQGRRAGELFF. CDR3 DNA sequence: TGTGCCAGCCGAGCTCAGGGGCGAAGGGCCGGGGAGCTGTTTTTT.

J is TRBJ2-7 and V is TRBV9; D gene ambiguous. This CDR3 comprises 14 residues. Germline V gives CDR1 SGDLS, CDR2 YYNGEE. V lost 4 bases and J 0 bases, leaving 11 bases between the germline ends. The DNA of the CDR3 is TGTGCCAGCAGCTCCTCAAGTAGCTCCTACGAGCAGTACTTC. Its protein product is CASSSSSSSYEQYF.

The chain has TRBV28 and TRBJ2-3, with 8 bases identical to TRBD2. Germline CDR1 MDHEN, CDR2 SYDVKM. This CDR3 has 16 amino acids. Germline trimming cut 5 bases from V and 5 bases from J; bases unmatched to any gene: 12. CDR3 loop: CASSVRGLVGGDTQYF. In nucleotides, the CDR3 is TGTGCCAGCAGTGTCCGGGGACTAGTCGGGGGAGATACGCAGTATTTT.

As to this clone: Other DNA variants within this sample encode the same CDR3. The CDR3 DNA follows: TGCGCCAGCAGCCCCCGCTCGGGCTACGAGCAGTACTTC. It yields the protein CASSPRSGYEQYF. The chain is built from TRBV4-1 and TRBJ2-7; D remains ambiguous. Germline CDR1 reads MGHRA; CDR2 reads YSYEKL. The CDR3 is 13 residues long. Trimming stripped 4 bases from V and 3 bases from J, with 10 bases between.

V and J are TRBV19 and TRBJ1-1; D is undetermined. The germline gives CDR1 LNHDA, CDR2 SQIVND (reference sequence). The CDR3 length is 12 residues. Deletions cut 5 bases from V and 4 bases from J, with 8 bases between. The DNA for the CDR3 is TGTGCCAGTAGTTGGGCGGGCACTGAAGCTTTCTTT. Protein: CASSWAGTEAFF.

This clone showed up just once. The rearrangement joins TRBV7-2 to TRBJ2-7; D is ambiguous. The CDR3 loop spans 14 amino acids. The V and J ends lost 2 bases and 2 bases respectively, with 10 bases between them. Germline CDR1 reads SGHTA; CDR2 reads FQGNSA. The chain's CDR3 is CASSLPQEAYEQYF. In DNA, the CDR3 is TGTGCCAGCAGCTTACCCCAAGAAGCCTACGAGCAGTACTTC.

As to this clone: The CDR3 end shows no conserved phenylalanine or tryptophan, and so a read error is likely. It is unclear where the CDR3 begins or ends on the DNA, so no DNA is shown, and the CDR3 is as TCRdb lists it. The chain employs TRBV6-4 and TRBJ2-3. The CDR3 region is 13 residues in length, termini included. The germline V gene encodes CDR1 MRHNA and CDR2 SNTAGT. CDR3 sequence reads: CASSIPLRQTTRM.

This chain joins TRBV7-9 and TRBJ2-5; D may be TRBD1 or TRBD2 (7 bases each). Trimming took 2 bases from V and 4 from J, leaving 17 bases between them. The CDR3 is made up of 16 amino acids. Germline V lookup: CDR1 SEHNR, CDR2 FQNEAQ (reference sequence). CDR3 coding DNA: TGTGCCAGCAGCTTAAATACAGGGAGGGGGCGAGAGACCCAGTACTTC. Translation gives CASSLNTGRGRETQYF.

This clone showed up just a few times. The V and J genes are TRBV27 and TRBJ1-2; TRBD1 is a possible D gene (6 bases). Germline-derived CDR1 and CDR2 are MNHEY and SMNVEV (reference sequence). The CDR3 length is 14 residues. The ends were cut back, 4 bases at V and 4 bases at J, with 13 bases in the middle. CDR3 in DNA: TGTGCCAGCAGTTACTCGCAGGGGACCTATGGCTACACCTTC. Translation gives CASSYSQGTYGYTF.

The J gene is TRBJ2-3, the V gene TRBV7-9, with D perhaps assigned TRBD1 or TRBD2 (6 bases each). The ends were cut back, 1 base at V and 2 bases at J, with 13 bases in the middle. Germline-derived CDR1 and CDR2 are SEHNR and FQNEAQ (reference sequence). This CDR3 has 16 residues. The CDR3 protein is CASSLGEAGVTDTQYF. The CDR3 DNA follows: TGTGCCAGCAGCTTAGGGGAGGCAGGGGTCACAGATACGCAGTATTTT.

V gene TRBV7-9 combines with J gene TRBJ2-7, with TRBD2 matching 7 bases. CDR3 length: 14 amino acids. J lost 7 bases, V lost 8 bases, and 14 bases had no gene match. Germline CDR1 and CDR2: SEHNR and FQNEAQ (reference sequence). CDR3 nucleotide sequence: TGTGCCAGCGGGCTCGGCCAGGCAGCGGGGGAGCAGTACTTC. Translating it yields CASGLGQAAGEQYF.

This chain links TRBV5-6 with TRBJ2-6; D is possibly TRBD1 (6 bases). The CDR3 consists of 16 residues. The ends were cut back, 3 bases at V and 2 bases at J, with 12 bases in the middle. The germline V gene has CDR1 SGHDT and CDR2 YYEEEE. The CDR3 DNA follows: TGTGCCAGCAGCTCCAGATGGACAGCTGGGGCCAACGTCCTGACTTTC. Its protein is CASSSRWTAGANVLTF.

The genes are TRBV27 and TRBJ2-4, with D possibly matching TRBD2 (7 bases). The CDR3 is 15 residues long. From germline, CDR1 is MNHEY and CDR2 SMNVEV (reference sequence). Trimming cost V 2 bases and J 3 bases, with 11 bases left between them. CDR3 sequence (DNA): TGTGCCAGCAGTTTACGGGGGGCTGGCAAAAACATTCAGTACTTC. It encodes CASSLRGAGKNIQYF.